The rows below give T cell receptor beta chains drawn from one sample of a study of blood T cell repertoires in COVID-19. Libraries were prepared by immunoSEQ multiplex PCR; TCRdb keeps only in-frame clonotypes and omits some of them. The profile shows about 190,000 clones, about 83% of them singletons. The sample consisted of peripheral blood. These receptors were obtained from a woman aged 70-85 years with active or convalescent COVID-19. The CDR3 runs from the conserved cysteine through the conserved F or W. Each record gives: CDR3 length, J gene, D gene, clone size, V gene, CDR3 protein, CDR3 DNA. The D gene is left open where the match is weak. Not every row has a clone size; where given, it reads once, few, many or a size class.

len: 15; j_gene: TRBJ1-4; d_gene: TRBD1; abundance: .; v_gene: TRBV9; CDR3aa: CASSASTGPNEKLFF; CDR3nt: TGTGCCAGCAGCGCCTCGACAGGGCCCAATGAAAAACTGTTTTTT
len: 15; j_gene: TRBJ2-7; d_gene: TRBD1; abundance: .; v_gene: TRBV2; CDR3aa: CASSGQGRGIGEQYF; CDR3nt: TGTGCCAGCAGCGGACAGGGTCGGGGCATCGGGGAGCAGTACTTC
len: 15; j_gene: TRBJ2-1; d_gene: .; abundance: .; v_gene: TRBV11-2; CDR3aa: CASSSTTRSYNEQFF; CDR3nt: TGTGCCAGCAGCTCCACGACTAGGAGCTACAATGAGCAGTTCTTC
len: 14; j_gene: TRBJ2-3; d_gene: .; abundance: few; v_gene: TRBV7-9; CDR3aa: CASSPRDYVDTQYF; CDR3nt: TGTGCCAGCAGCCCACGCGACTACGTAGATACGCAGTATTTT
len: 14; j_gene: TRBJ2-7; d_gene: .; abundance: .; v_gene: TRBV19; CDR3aa: CASSIGAGSYEQYF; CDR3nt: TGTGCCAGTAGTATCGGTGCGGGCTCCTACGAGCAGTACTTC
len: 16; j_gene: TRBJ2-7; d_gene: .; abundance: .; v_gene: TRBV4-1; CDR3aa: CASSLPGGQPSYEQYF; CDR3nt: TGCGCCAGCAGCCTACCCGGGGGACAGCCTTCCTACGAGCAGTACTTC
len: 16; j_gene: TRBJ2-7; d_gene: TRBD2; abundance: .; v_gene: TRBV4-1; CDR3aa: CASSQAGLAVSYEQYF; CDR3nt: TGCGCCAGCAGCCAAGCGGGACTAGCGGTCTCCTACGAGCAGTACTTC
len: 16; j_gene: TRBJ2-1; d_gene: TRBD2; abundance: once; v_gene: TRBV2; CDR3aa: CASSERLAASYNEQFF; CDR3nt: TGTGCCAGCAGTGAACGGCTAGCGGCCTCCTACAATGAGCAGTTCTTC
len: 14; j_gene: TRBJ1-2; d_gene: .; abundance: .; v_gene: TRBV10-2; CDR3aa: CASSPTGGNYGYTF; CDR3nt: TGCGCCAGCAGTCCGACAGGAGGAAACTATGGCTACACCTTC
len: 16; j_gene: TRBJ2-2; d_gene: TRBD1; abundance: .; v_gene: TRBV24-1; CDR3aa: CATSSWTGGRTGELFF; CDR3nt: TGTGCCACCAGTTCGTGGACAGGGGGGAGGACCGGGGAGCTGTTTTTT
len: 12; j_gene: TRBJ2-7; d_gene: .; abundance: few; v_gene: TRBV19; CDR3aa: CASSIVRGEQYF; CDR3nt: TGTGCCAGTAGTATAGTTAGGGGTGAGCAGTACTTC
len: 15; j_gene: TRBJ1-1; d_gene: .; abundance: few; v_gene: TRBV7-9; CDR3aa: CASSLVKGENTEAFF; CDR3nt: TGTGCCAGCAGCTTAGTGAAGGGGGAGAACACTGAAGCTTTCTTT
len: 12; j_gene: TRBJ2-1; d_gene: .; abundance: .; v_gene: TRBV6-2/TRBV6-3; CDR3aa: CASSLLSYEQFF; CDR3nt: TGTGCCAGCAGTCTGCTATCATATGAGCAGTTCTTC
len: 17; j_gene: TRBJ2-7; d_gene: .; abundance: .; v_gene: TRBV3-1/TRBV3-2; CDR3aa: CASSQRRQAWPFYEQYF; CDR3nt: TGTGCCAGCAGCCAACGCAGACAGGCCTGGCCCTTCTACGAGCAGTACTTC
len: 16; j_gene: TRBJ2-1; d_gene: TRBD2; abundance: few; v_gene: TRBV27; CDR3aa: CASSSLSGRAEDEQFF; CDR3nt: TGTGCCAGCAGTTCGCTTAGCGGGAGGGCCGAGGATGAGCAGTTCTTC
len: 15; j_gene: TRBJ2-7; d_gene: TRBD1; abundance: .; v_gene: TRBV6-5; CDR3aa: CASSYRGQGSSEQYF; CDR3nt: TGTGCCAGCAGTTATAGAGGACAGGGCTCGTCCGAGCAGTACTTC
len: 15; j_gene: TRBJ1-4; d_gene: .; abundance: .; v_gene: TRBV2; CDR3aa: CASKTGTTDNEKLFF; CDR3nt: TGTGCCAGCAAGACCGGGACAACGGATAATGAAAAACTGTTTTTT
len: 17; j_gene: TRBJ2-3; d_gene: TRBD2; abundance: .; v_gene: TRBV19; CDR3aa: CAVSSGTSGRARDTQYF; CDR3nt: TGTGCTGTCAGTTCCGGGACTAGCGGGAGGGCCAGGGATACGCAGTATTTT
len: 14; j_gene: TRBJ2-5; d_gene: .; abundance: .; v_gene: TRBV28; CDR3aa: CASSLPLGAETQYF; CDR3nt: TGTGCCAGCAGTCTCCCTCTCGGAGCGGAGACCCAGTACTTC
len: 16; j_gene: TRBJ2-2; d_gene: TRBD1; abundance: .; v_gene: TRBV7-9; CDR3aa: CASSLGQGVFTGELFF; CDR3nt: TGTGCCAGCAGCCTCGGACAGGGGGTCTTTACCGGGGAGCTGTTTTTT
len: 13; j_gene: TRBJ2-1; d_gene: .; abundance: once; v_gene: TRBV12-3/TRBV12-4; CDR3aa: CASSPSGRGEQFF; CDR3nt: TGTGCCAGCAGTCCGAGCGGACGTGGTGAGCAGTTCTTC
len: 14; j_gene: TRBJ2-5; d_gene: .; abundance: .; v_gene: TRBV5-1; CDR3aa: CASSLELEEETQYF; CDR3nt: TGCGCCAGCAGCTTGGAATTAGAGGAAGAGACCCAGTACTTC
len: 14; j_gene: TRBJ1-6; d_gene: .; abundance: .; v_gene: TRBV6-1; CDR3aa: CASSDRTGNSPLHF; CDR3nt: TGTGCCAGCAGTGACCGGACGGGAAATTCACCCCTCCACTTT
len: 13; j_gene: TRBJ2-7; d_gene: TRBD2; abundance: few; v_gene: TRBV7-9; CDR3aa: CASTLAGGYEQYF; CDR3nt: TGTGCCAGCACTCTAGCGGGGGGGTACGAGCAGTACTTC
len: 15; j_gene: TRBJ2-1; d_gene: TRBD2; abundance: .; v_gene: TRBV11-2; CDR3aa: CASSLGTRVRNEQFF; CDR3nt: TGTGCCAGCAGCTTAGGGACTAGAGTGCGAAATGAGCAGTTCTTC
len: 17; j_gene: TRBJ2-5; d_gene: TRBD1; abundance: .; v_gene: TRBV24-1; CDR3aa: CATSGLPGQGASETQYF; CDR3nt: TGTGCCACCAGTGGACTACCCGGACAGGGGGCTTCGGAGACCCAGTACTTC
len: 14; j_gene: TRBJ1-2; d_gene: TRBD1; abundance: .; v_gene: TRBV2; CDR3aa: CASSYARGNYGYTF; CDR3nt: TGTGCCAGCAGTTATGCCAGGGGGAACTATGGCTACACCTTC
len: 14; j_gene: TRBJ2-7; d_gene: TRBD2; abundance: .; v_gene: TRBV27; CDR3aa: CASSWTSAHYEQYF; CDR3nt: TGTGCCAGCAGTTGGACTAGCGCACACTACGAGCAGTACTTC
len: 15; j_gene: TRBJ2-3; d_gene: TRBD2; abundance: .; v_gene: TRBV2; CDR3aa: CASSRTSGGGDTQYF; CDR3nt: TGTGCCAGCAGCCGGACTAGCGGGGGGGGCGATACGCAGTATTTT
len: 16; j_gene: TRBJ2-5; d_gene: .; abundance: .; v_gene: TRBV11-3; CDR3aa: CASSMGTLGDQETQYF; CDR3nt: TGTGCCAGCAGCATGGGGACTCTGGGGGACCAAGAGACCCAGTACTTC
len: 15; j_gene: TRBJ2-3; d_gene: .; abundance: .; v_gene: TRBV29-1; CDR3aa: CSVEAGAGITDTQYF; CDR3nt: TGCAGCGTTGAAGCGGGAGCCGGTATCACAGATACGCAGTATTTT
len: 19; j_gene: TRBJ2-2; d_gene: TRBD1; abundance: .; v_gene: TRBV15; CDR3aa: CATSRDLRQGSLRNGELFF; CDR3nt: TGTGCCACCAGCAGAGATCTGAGACAGGGGTCCCTAAGGAACGGGGAGCTGTTTTTT
len: 16; j_gene: TRBJ2-5; d_gene: TRBD1; abundance: .; v_gene: TRBV15; CDR3aa: CATSGYRGQGGETQYF; CDR3nt: TGTGCCACCAGCGGGTACAGGGGGCAGGGGGGAGAGACCCAGTACTTC
len: 16; j_gene: TRBJ2-2; d_gene: TRBD1; abundance: .; v_gene: TRBV13; CDR3aa: CASSVQTGGNTGELFF; CDR3nt: TGTGCCAGCAGCGTCCAGACAGGGGGGAACACCGGGGAGCTGTTTTTT
len: 15; j_gene: TRBJ1-1; d_gene: TRBD1; abundance: .; v_gene: TRBV5-1; CDR3aa: CASSLTDRVETEAFF; CDR3nt: TGCGCCAGCAGCTTAACGGACAGGGTCGAAACTGAAGCTTTCTTT
len: 12; j_gene: TRBJ1-6; d_gene: .; abundance: .; v_gene: TRBV19; CDR3aa: CASRQRNSPLHF; CDR3nt: TGTGCCAGTAGACAGAGAAATTCACCCCTCCACTTT
len: 15; j_gene: TRBJ1-6; d_gene: .; abundance: .; v_gene: TRBV3-1/TRBV3-2; CDR3aa: CASSQDGGSNSPLHF; CDR3nt: TGTGCCAGCAGCCAAGACGGGGGTAGTAATTCACCCCTCCACTTT
len: 15; j_gene: TRBJ2-7; d_gene: TRBD1; abundance: few; v_gene: TRBV19; CDR3aa: CASRRIGQGAGEQYF; CDR3nt: TGTGCCAGTCGCAGAATCGGACAGGGGGCTGGCGAGCAGTACTTC
len: 13; j_gene: TRBJ1-1; d_gene: .; abundance: few; v_gene: TRBV12-3/TRBV12-4; CDR3aa: CASRDRFQISAFF; CDR3nt: TGTGCCAGCAGAGACAGGTTTCAGATCAGCGCTTTCTTT
len: 19; j_gene: TRBJ2-1; d_gene: TRBD2; abundance: .; v_gene: TRBV27; CDR3aa: CASSFMVGSGIFTYNEQFF; CDR3nt: TGTGCCAGCAGTTTTATGGTGGGTAGCGGGATATTCACCTACAATGAGCAGTTCTTC
len: 15; j_gene: TRBJ2-2; d_gene: .; abundance: .; v_gene: TRBV4-1; CDR3aa: CASSQRDSDTGELFF; CDR3nt: TGCGCCAGCAGCCAACGGGACTCTGACACCGGGGAGCTGTTTTTT
len: 12; j_gene: TRBJ1-2; d_gene: TRBD1; abundance: .; v_gene: TRBV5-1; CDR3aa: CASSMTGSGYTF; CDR3nt: TGCGCCAGCAGCATGACAGGGAGTGGCTACACCTTC
len: 14; j_gene: TRBJ2-7; d_gene: TRBD1; abundance: .; v_gene: TRBV25-1; CDR3aa: CASSESDRRYEQYF; CDR3nt: TGTGCCAGCAGTGAATCGGACAGGCGATACGAGCAGTACTTC
len: 15; j_gene: TRBJ1-5; d_gene: .; abundance: .; v_gene: TRBV6-1; CDR3aa: CASSEGQVGNQPQHF; CDR3nt: TGTGCCAGCAGTGAAGGGCAGGTCGGTAATCAGCCCCAGCATTTT
len: 14; j_gene: TRBJ2-3; d_gene: .; abundance: few; v_gene: TRBV5-1; CDR3aa: CASSLGVGADTQYF; CDR3nt: TGCGCCAGCAGCTTAGGGGTTGGTGCAGATACGCAGTATTTT